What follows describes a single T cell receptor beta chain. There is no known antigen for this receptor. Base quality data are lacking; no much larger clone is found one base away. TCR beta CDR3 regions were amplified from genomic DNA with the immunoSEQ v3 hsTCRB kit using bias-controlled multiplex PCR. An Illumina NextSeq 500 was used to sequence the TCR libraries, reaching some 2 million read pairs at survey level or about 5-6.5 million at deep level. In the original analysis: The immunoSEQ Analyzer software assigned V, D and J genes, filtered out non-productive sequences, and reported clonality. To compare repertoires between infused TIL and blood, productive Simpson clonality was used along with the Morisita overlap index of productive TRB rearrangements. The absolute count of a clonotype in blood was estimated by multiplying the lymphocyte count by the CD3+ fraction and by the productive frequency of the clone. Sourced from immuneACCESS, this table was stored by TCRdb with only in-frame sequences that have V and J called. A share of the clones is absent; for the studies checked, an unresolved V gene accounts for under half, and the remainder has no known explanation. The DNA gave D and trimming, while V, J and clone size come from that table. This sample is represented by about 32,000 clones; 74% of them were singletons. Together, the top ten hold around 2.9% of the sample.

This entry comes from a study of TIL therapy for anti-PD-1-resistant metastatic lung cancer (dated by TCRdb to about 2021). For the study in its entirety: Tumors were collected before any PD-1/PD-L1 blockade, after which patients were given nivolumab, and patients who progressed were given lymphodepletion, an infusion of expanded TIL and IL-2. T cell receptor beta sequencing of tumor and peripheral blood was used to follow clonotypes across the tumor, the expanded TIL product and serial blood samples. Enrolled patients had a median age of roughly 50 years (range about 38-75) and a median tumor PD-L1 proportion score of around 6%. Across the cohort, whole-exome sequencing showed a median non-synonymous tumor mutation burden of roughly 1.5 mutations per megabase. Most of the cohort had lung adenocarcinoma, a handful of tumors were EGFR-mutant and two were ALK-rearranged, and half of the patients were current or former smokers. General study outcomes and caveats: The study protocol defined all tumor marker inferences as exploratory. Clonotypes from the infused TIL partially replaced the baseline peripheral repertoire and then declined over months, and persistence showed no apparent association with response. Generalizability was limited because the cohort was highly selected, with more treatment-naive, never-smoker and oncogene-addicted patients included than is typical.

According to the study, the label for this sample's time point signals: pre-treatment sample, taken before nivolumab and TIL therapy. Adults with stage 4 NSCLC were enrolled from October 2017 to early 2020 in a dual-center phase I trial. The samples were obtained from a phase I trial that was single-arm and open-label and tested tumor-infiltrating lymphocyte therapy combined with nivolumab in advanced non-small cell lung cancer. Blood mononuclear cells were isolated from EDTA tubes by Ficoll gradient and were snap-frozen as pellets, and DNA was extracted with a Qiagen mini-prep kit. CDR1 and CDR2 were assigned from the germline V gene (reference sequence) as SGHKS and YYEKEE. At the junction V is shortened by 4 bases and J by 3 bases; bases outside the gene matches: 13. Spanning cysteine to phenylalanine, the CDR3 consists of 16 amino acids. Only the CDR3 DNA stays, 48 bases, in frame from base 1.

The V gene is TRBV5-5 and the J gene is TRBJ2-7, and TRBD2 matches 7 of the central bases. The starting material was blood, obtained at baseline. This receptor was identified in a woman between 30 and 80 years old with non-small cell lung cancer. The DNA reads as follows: TGTGCCAGCAGCCCTCTGGTTGCGGGAGCTCTCTACGAGCAGTACTTC. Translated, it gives CASSPLVAGALYEQYF.